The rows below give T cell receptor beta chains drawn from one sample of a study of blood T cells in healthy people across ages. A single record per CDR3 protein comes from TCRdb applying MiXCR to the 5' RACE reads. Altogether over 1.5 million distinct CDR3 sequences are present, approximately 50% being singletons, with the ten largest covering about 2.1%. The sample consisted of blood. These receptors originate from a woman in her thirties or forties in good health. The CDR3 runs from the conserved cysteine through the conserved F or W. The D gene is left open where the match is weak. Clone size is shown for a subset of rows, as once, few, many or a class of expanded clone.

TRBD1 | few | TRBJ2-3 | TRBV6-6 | CASGSTGGRADTQYF | TGTGCCAGCGGATCGACAGGGGGCCGTGCAGATACGCAGTATTTT
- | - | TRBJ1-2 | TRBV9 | CASSDDRTTNYGYTF | TGTGCCAGCAGCGATGACAGGACTACTAACTATGGCTACACCTTC
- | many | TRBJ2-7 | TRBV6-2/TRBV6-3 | CASSYMGTPNYEQYF | TGTGCCAGCAGTTACATGGGAACGCCTAACTACGAGCAGTACTTC
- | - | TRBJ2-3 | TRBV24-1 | CATSDLGDRYTDTQYF | TGTGCCACCAGTGATTTGGGGGACCGGTACACAGATACGCAGTATTTT
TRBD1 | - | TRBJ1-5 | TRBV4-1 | CASSHPPGQGDSNQPQHF | TGCGCCAGCAGCCACCCCCCGGGACAGGGCGATAGCAATCAGCCCCAGCATTTT
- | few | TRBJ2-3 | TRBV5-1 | CASSLNLARTSTDTQYF | TGCGCCAGCAGTCTGAACTTAGCGCGGACTAGCACAGATACGCAGTATTTT
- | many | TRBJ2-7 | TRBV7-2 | CASSLGQGGYEQYF | TGTGCCAGCAGCTTGGGGCAGGGAGGCTACGAGCAGTACTTC
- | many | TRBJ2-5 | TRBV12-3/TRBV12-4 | CASSFGDQETQYF | TGTGCCAGCAGTTTTGGGGACCAAGAGACCCAGTACTTC
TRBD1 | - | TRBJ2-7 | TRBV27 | CASSARDSMEQYF | TGTGCCAGCAGTGCCCGGGACAGTATGGAGCAGTACTTC
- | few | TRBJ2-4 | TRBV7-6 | CASSPSRVAKNIQYF | TGTGCCAGCAGCCCCTCTAGGGTCGCCAAAAACATTCAGTACTTC
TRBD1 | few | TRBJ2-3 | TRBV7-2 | CASSGTGQGTDTQYF | TGTGCCAGCAGCGGCACGGGACAGGGGACAGATACGCAGTATTTT
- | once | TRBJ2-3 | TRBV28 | CASSLFGRATDTQYF | TGTGCCAGCAGTTTGTTTGGCAGGGCCACAGATACGCAGTATTTT
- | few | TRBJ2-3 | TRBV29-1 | CSVAVSETDTQYF | TGCAGCGTTGCGGTCTCGGAGACAGATACGCAGTATTTT